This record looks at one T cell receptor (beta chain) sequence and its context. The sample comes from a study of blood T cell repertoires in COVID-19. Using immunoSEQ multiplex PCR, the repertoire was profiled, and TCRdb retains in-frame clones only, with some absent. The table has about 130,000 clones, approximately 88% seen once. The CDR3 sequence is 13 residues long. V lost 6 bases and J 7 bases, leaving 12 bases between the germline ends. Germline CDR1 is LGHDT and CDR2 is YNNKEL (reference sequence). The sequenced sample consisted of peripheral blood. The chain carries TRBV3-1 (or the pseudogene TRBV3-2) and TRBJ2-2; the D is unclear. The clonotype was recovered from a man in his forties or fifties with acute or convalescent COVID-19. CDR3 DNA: TGTGCCAGCAGATTAGGAGTGATCGGGGAGCTGTTTTTT. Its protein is CASRLGVIGELFF.